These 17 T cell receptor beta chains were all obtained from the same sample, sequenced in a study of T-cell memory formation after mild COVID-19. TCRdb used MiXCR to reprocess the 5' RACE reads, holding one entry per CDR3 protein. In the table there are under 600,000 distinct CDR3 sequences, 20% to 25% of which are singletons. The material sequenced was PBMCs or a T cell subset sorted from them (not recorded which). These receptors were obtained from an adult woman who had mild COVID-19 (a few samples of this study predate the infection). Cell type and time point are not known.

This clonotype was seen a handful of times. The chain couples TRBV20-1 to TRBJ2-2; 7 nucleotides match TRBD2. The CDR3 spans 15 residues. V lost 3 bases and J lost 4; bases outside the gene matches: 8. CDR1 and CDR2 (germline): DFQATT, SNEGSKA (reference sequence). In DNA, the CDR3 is TGCAGTGCTAGGGTGGACGGGGGGTCCACCGGGGAGCTGTTTTTT. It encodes CSARVDGGSTGELFF.

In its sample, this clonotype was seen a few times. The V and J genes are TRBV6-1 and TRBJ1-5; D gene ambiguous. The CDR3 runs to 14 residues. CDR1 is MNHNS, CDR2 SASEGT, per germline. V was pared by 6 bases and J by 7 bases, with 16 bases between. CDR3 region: CASSEYPTGQPQHF. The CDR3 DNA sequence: TGTGCCAGCAGCGAATATCCGACTGGGCAGCCCCAGCATTTT.

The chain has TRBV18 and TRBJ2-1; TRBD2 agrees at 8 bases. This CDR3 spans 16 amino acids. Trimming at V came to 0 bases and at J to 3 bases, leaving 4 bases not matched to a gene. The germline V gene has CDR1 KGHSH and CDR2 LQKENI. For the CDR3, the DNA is TGTGCCAGCTCACCACCGGGGCGGGGGGACTACAATGAGCAGTTCTTC. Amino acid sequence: CASSPPGRGDYNEQFF. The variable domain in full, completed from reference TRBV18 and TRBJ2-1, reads NAGVMQNPRHLVRRRGQEARLRCSPMKGHSHVYWYRQLPEEGLKFMVYLQKENIIDESGMPKERFSAEFPKEGPSILRIQQVVRGDSAAYFCASSPPGRGDYNEQFFGPGTRLTVL.

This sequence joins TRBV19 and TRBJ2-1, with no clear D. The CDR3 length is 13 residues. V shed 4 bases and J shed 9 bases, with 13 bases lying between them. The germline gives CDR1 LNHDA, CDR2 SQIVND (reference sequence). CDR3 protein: CASSTDPFIEQFF. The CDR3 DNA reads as TGTGCCAGTAGTACCGACCCTTTCATTGAGCAGTTCTTC.

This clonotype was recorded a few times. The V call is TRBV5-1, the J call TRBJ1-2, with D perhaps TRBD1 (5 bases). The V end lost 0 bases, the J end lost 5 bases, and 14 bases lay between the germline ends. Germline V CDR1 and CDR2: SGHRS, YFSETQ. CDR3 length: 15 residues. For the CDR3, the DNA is TGCGCCAGCAGCTTGGATTACAGGTCCACGTATGGCTACACCTTC. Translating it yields CASSLDYRSTYGYTF.

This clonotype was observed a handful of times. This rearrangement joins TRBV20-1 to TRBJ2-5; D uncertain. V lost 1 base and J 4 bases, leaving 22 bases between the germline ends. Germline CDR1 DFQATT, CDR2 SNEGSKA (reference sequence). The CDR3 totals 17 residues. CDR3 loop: CSARGRELSRRVETQYF. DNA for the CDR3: TGCAGTGCTAGAGGCCGAGAATTGAGCCGACGAGTAGAGACCCAGTACTTC.

Here the CDR3 DNA reads TGTGCCAGCAGTGCAGACAGGGTACCCTACAATGAGCAGTTCTTC. This translates into CASSADRVPYNEQFF. V usage is TRBV25-1 and J usage is TRBJ2-1; 7 bases are shared with TRBD1. V lost 4 bases and J lost 2; bases outside the gene matches: 5. This CDR3 has 15 amino acids. In germline, CDR1 is MGHDK, CDR2 SYGVNS.

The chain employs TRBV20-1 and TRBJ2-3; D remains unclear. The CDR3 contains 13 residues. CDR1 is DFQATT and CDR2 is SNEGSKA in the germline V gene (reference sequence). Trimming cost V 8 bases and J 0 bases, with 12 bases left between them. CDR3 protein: CSRRYPSTDTQYF. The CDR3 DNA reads TGCAGTCGGAGATACCCTAGCACAGATACGCAGTATTTT.

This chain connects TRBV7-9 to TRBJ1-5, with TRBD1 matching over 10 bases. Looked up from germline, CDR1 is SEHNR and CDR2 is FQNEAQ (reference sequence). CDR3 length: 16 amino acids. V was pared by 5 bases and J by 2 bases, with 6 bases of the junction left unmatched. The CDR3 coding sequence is TGTGCCAGCAGCCCGACAGGGGGCCTCGGCAATCAGCCCCAGCATTTT. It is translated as CASSPTGGLGNQPQHF.

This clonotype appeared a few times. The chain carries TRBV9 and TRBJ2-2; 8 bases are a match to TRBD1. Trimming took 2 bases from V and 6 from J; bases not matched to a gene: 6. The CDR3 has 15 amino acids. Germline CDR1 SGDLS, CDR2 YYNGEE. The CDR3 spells CASSVDRASAGELFF. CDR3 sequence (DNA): TGTGCCAGCAGCGTGGACAGGGCGTCAGCCGGGGAGCTGTTTTTT.

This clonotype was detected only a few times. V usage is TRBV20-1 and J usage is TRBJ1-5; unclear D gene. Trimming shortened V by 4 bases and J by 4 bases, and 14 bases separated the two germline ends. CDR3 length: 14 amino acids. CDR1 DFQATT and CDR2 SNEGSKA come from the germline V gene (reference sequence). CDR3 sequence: CSATRPPANQPQHF. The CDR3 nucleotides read TGCAGTGCTACCAGACCCCCGGCAAATCAGCCCCAGCATTTT.

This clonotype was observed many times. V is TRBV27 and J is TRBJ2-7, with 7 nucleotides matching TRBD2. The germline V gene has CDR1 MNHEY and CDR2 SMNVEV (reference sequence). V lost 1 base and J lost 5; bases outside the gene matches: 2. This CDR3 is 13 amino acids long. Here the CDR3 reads CASSLYGLDEQYF. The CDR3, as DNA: TGTGCCAGCAGTTTATATGGACTAGACGAGCAGTACTTC.

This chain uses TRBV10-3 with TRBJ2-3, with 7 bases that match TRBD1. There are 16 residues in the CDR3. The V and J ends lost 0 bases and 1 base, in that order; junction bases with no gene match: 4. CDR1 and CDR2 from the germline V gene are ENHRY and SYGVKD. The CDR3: CAISESQTGGTDTQYF. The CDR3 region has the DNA TGTGCCATCAGTGAGTCACAAACAGGGGGCACAGATACGCAGTATTTT.

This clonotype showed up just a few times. DNA for the CDR3: TGCGCCAGCACCAAGGGCGCCGGGACAGGGGTGGAGACCCAGTACTTC. Translation: CASTKGAGTGVETQYF. This chain joins TRBV5-1 and TRBJ2-5, with TRBD1 identical over 10 bases. Germline CDR1 is SGHRS and CDR2 is YFSETQ. This CDR3 region has 16 residues. Trimming removed 6 bases from V and 5 bases from J; junction bases left unmatched: 13.

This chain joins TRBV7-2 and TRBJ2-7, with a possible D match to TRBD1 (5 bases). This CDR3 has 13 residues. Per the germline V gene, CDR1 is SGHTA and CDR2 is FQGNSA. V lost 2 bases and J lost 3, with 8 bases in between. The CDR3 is CASSLWGSYEQYF. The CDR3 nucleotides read TGTGCCAGCAGCTTATGGGGCAGCTACGAGCAGTACTTC.

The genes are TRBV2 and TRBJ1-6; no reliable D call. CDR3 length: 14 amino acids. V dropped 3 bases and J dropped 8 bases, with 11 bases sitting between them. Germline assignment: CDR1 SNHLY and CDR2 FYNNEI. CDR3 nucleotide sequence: TGTGCCAGCAGTGACTTCATGGGAGATTCACCCCTCCACTTT. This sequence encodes CASSDFMGDSPLHF.

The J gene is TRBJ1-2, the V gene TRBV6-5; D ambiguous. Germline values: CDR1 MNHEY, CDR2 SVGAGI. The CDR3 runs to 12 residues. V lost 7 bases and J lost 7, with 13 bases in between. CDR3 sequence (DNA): TGTGCCAGCACCCACCCAAGTAGTGGCTACACCTTC. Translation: CASTHPSSGYTF.